The rows below give T cell receptor beta chains drawn from one sample of a study of OX40 agonist ivuxolimab in advanced cancers. Generated by immunoSEQ multiplex PCR, the TCRdb table keeps only in-frame clones and is missing some. The top ten clones hold about 25% of a sample with fewer than 20,000 clones, approximately 84% of them seen once. Sequencing used CD4+ or CD8+ T cells sorted from blood, obtained in a trial of the OX40 agonist ivuxolimab. The receptors here all came from an adult with an advanced solid tumor such as melanoma, head and neck, liver or kidney cancer. CDR3s include the opening cysteine and the closing phenylalanine or tryptophan. Fields, in order: clone size, D gene, V gene, J gene, CDR3 DNA, CDR3 protein. D genes are given only for firm matches. Expanded clones are given a class, and other clones once, few, many or no size at all.

clone_size: .; d_call: .; v_call: TRBV19; j_call: TRBJ2-1; cdr3_nt: TGTGCCAGTAGTATTCTCGGAGCAAATGAGCAGTTCTTC; cdr3_aa: CASSILGANEQFF
clone_size: .; d_call: .; v_call: TRBV21-1; j_call: TRBJ2-5; cdr3_nt: TGTGCCAGCAGCGACCAGGGACAGGTGAAAGAGACCCAGTACTTC; cdr3_aa: CASSDQGQVKETQYF
clone_size: .; d_call: TRBD2; v_call: TRBV7-3; j_call: TRBJ2-5; cdr3_nt: TGTGCCAGCAGTTATACGGGGGGAGGAGAGACCCAGTACTTC; cdr3_aa: CASSYTGGGETQYF
clone_size: .; d_call: .; v_call: TRBV5-1; j_call: TRBJ2-7; cdr3_nt: TGCGCCAGCAGCTTAAACGACAACTCCTACGAGCAGTACTTC; cdr3_aa: CASSLNDNSYEQYF
clone_size: .; d_call: .; v_call: TRBV27; j_call: TRBJ2-1; cdr3_nt: TGTGCCAGCAGTTTGACCGGGAGCTCCTACAATGAGCAGTTCTTC; cdr3_aa: CASSLTGSSYNEQFF
clone_size: .; d_call: .; v_call: TRBV7-9; j_call: TRBJ1-5; cdr3_nt: TGTGCCAGCAGCAGAGGGGGGAGCAATCAGCCCCAGCATTTT; cdr3_aa: CASSRGGSNQPQHF
clone_size: .; d_call: TRBD2; v_call: TRBV4-2; j_call: TRBJ2-7; cdr3_nt: TGTGCCAGCAGCGGGCCGGGAGGGGTAGTCTACGAGCAGTACTTC; cdr3_aa: CASSGPGGVVYEQYF
clone_size: .; d_call: TRBD2; v_call: TRBV9; j_call: TRBJ2-5; cdr3_nt: TGTGCCAGCAGCGGAAACTCGGGACTAGCGGGGGGGAAGTGGGAGACCCAGTACTTC; cdr3_aa: CASSGNSGLAGGKWETQYF
clone_size: .; d_call: TRBD1; v_call: TRBV13; j_call: TRBJ2-7; cdr3_nt: TGTGCCAGCAGCCCAGGGACAGGCCTCCGCGAGCAGTACTTC; cdr3_aa: CASSPGTGLREQYF
clone_size: once; d_call: .; v_call: TRBV9; j_call: TRBJ2-2; cdr3_nt: TGTGCCAGCAGCACCAATAGTGGGGGTTTGAACACCGGGGAGCTGTTTTTT; cdr3_aa: CASSTNSGGLNTGELFF
clone_size: .; d_call: TRBD1; v_call: TRBV19; j_call: TRBJ1-6; cdr3_nt: TGTGCCAGTAGTACGGGGACAGGAGGGGACTCACCCCTCCACTTT; cdr3_aa: CASSTGTGGDSPLHF
clone_size: .; d_call: TRBD1; v_call: TRBV4-2; j_call: TRBJ2-5; cdr3_nt: TGTGCCAGCACCTCTTTGTGGTTCGGTCAGGGGGATGGGACCCAGTACTTC; cdr3_aa: CASTSLWFGQGDGTQYF
clone_size: .; d_call: TRBD1; v_call: TRBV6-1; j_call: TRBJ2-7; cdr3_nt: TGTGCCAGCAGTGCCGACAGGGTAAACGAGCAGTACTTC; cdr3_aa: CASSADRVNEQYF
clone_size: once; d_call: TRBD1; v_call: TRBV9; j_call: TRBJ1-6; cdr3_nt: TGTGCCAGCAGCGTAGGGACAGGGCTTGGTTCACCCCTCCACTTT; cdr3_aa: CASSVGTGLGSPLHF
clone_size: once; d_call: .; v_call: TRBV7-9; j_call: TRBJ2-7; cdr3_nt: TGTGCCAGCAGCCCCCGGACAGTCTACGAGCAGTACTTC; cdr3_aa: CASSPRTVYEQYF
clone_size: once; d_call: .; v_call: TRBV13; j_call: TRBJ2-2; cdr3_nt: TGTGCCAGCAGTCCCGGGGGGCGGAACACCGGGGAGCTGTTTTTT; cdr3_aa: CASSPGGRNTGELFF
clone_size: .; d_call: .; v_call: TRBV30; j_call: TRBJ2-2; cdr3_nt: TGTGCCTGGAGTCTCCGGACATACACCGGGGAGCTGTTTTTT; cdr3_aa: CAWSLRTYTGELFF
clone_size: .; d_call: .; v_call: TRBV2; j_call: TRBJ2-1; cdr3_nt: TGTGCCAGCAGTGAGGACCCGAGCTCCTACAATGAGCAGTTCTTC; cdr3_aa: CASSEDPSSYNEQFF
clone_size: .; d_call: TRBD1; v_call: TRBV5-6; j_call: TRBJ1-2; cdr3_nt: TGTGCCAGCAGCTCCGACAGGGCGTACTATGGCTACACCTTC; cdr3_aa: CASSSDRAYYGYTF
clone_size: large; d_call: TRBD1; v_call: TRBV6-5; j_call: TRBJ2-2; cdr3_nt: TGTGCCAGCAGTCCTCGGACAGGACTTCCCGGGGAGCTGTTTTTT; cdr3_aa: CASSPRTGLPGELFF
clone_size: few; d_call: .; v_call: TRBV6-5; j_call: TRBJ1-2; cdr3_nt: TGTGCCAGCAGTTACTCAGCAGGAGCTAACTATGGCTACACCTTC; cdr3_aa: CASSYSAGANYGYTF
clone_size: .; d_call: .; v_call: TRBV19; j_call: TRBJ1-5; cdr3_nt: TGTGCCAGTACCCGGACAGAAATAAGCAATCAGCCCCAGCATTTT; cdr3_aa: CASTRTEISNQPQHF
clone_size: .; d_call: TRBD1; v_call: TRBV6-5; j_call: TRBJ1-1; cdr3_nt: TGTGCCAGCATCGAGCGGGGGACAGCATACACTGAAGCTTTCTTT; cdr3_aa: CASIERGTAYTEAFF
clone_size: .; d_call: .; v_call: TRBV18; j_call: TRBJ2-7; cdr3_nt: TGTGCCAGCTCGCCCCCAGAATCCTACGAGCAGTACTTC; cdr3_aa: CASSPPESYEQYF
clone_size: .; d_call: TRBD1; v_call: TRBV19; j_call: TRBJ2-1; cdr3_nt: TGTGCCAGTAGTGAACCGGGACAGGGTAGGGAGCAGTTCTTC; cdr3_aa: CASSEPGQGREQFF
clone_size: .; d_call: .; v_call: TRBV4-1; j_call: TRBJ2-7; cdr3_nt: TGCGCCAGCAGCGCAAGAAGCAGCTACGAGCAGTACTTC; cdr3_aa: CASSARSSYEQYF
clone_size: .; d_call: .; v_call: TRBV6-1; j_call: TRBJ2-1; cdr3_nt: TGTGCCAGCAGGGACGGGCCATTTTTTGGCAATGAGCAGTTCTTC; cdr3_aa: CASRDGPFFGNEQFF
clone_size: .; d_call: .; v_call: TRBV19; j_call: TRBJ2-5; cdr3_nt: TGTGCCAGTAGTATCCCTCAGTTGGAGACCCAGTACTTC; cdr3_aa: CASSIPQLETQYF
clone_size: .; d_call: .; v_call: TRBV4-1; j_call: TRBJ1-2; cdr3_nt: TGCGCCAGCAGCCACAAACAGGGATACTATGGCTACACCTTC; cdr3_aa: CASSHKQGYYGYTF
clone_size: .; d_call: TRBD1; v_call: TRBV19; j_call: TRBJ1-6; cdr3_nt: TGTGCCAGTAATTATTTTCGGACAGGGGATAATTCACCCCTCCACTTT; cdr3_aa: CASNYFRTGDNSPLHF